The entry that follows covers one TCR beta chain sequence. This sample is drawn from a study of blood T cell repertoires in COVID-19. Study details: Samples taken during acute and convalescent COVID-19 were collected in the United States, Italy and Spain. The cDNA or gDNA used as material had been derived from T cells, B-cell-depleted T cells, or PBMCs.

Original data processing: Amplification of reference gene primers provided the estimated nucleated cell counts. The assay was immunoSEQ multiplex PCR, and TCRdb's table has in-frame clones only and misses some. V, J and clone size are those of that table, while D and trimming were read from the DNA. Of about 200,000 clones listed, 85% are singletons. The CDR3 has 13 amino acids. Per germline, CDR1 SQVTM and CDR2 ANQGSEA. V was cut by 7 bases and J by 3 bases, with 12 bases left in between. This clonotype originated in a woman of 80 years or more with acute or convalescent COVID-19. The V call is TRBV29-1, the J call TRBJ1-4; D not certain. Source material: peripheral blood. CDR3 coding DNA: TGCAGCGCCGTAACTTCCCCTAATGAAAAACTGTTTTTT. Its protein is CSAVTSPNEKLFF.